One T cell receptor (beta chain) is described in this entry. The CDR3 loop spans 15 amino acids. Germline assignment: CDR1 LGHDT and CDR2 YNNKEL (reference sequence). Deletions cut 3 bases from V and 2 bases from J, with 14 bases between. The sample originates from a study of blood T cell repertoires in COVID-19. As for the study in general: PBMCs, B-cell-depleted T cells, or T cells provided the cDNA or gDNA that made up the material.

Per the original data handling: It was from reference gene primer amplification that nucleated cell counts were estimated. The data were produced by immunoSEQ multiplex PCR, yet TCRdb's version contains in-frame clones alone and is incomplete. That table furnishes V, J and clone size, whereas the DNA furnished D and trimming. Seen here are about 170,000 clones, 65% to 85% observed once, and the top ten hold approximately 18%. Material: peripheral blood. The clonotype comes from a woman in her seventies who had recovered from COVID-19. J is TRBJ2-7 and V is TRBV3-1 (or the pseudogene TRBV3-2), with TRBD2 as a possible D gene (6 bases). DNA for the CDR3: TGTGCCAGCAGCCAGGGGGGAGGCCTAGCCTACGAGCAGTACTTC. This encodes CASSQGGGLAYEQYF.